Below, 9 T cell receptor beta chains from the same sample are listed, as sequenced in a study of a mutant IDH1 vaccine in newly diagnosed glioma. Regarding time point: week 35, safety follow-up. What each vaccine dose contained was 300 ug of mutant IDH1 20-mer peptide, accompanied by topical imiquimod. The repertoire was sequenced with immunoSEQ multiplex PCR; TCRdb's copy has only in-frame clones and lacks some. This table has approximately 60,000 clones, about 74% appearing once. These TCRs are of unknown antigen specificity. Specimen: PBMCs, collected from a glioma patient whose treatment included an IDH1 peptide vaccine. The receptors stem from a middle-aged man with glioma.

This chain uses TRBV6-5 with TRBJ2-2; possible D gene TRBD2, 6 bases. The CDR3 length is 15 residues. Looked up from germline, CDR1 is MNHEY and CDR2 is SVGAGI. Deletions cut 8 bases from V and 6 bases from J, with 19 bases between. CDR3 loop: CASLSLAGRPGELFF. The DNA of the CDR3 is TGTGCCAGCCTTTCCCTCGCGGGGAGACCCGGGGAGCTGTTTTTT.

This clone has more than one count but fewer than ten. The chain employs TRBV6-5 and TRBJ2-7; D is ambiguous. CDR1 is MNHEY, CDR2 SVGAGI, per germline. Trimming pared 2 bases from V and 2 bases from J, leaving 7 bases between. The length of the CDR3 is 13 residues. CDR3 in DNA: TGTGCCAGCAGTTACCAGGCAGCCTACGAGCAGTACTTC. This codes for CASSYQAAYEQYF.

This clone was seen only a few times. V and J are TRBV6-6 and TRBJ1-1; no firm D call. V was pared by 2 bases and J by 11 bases, with 12 bases between. Germline V gives CDR1 MNHNY, CDR2 SVGAGI (reference sequence). CDR3 length equals 12 residues. The CDR3 nucleotides are TGTGCCAGCAGTTACGAAAGGGATCGGGCTTTCTTT. Translating it yields CASSYERDRAFF.

The gene calls are TRBV7-2 and TRBJ2-2; D might be TRBD2 (5 bases). Trimming removed 3 bases from V and 1 base from J, with 9 bases in between. The CDR3 is made up of 15 amino acids. The germline V gene encodes CDR1 SGHTA and CDR2 FQGNSA. In DNA, the CDR3 is TGTGCCAGCAGCTTCCGGGGTGGGAACACCGGGGAGCTGTTTTTT. It specifies CASSFRGGNTGELFF.

The CDR3 loop is CASSLPGGELFF. Written as DNA, the CDR3 is TGCGCCAGCAGCTTGCCGGGAGGGGAGCTGTTTTTT. V is TRBV5-1 and J is TRBJ2-2, with D possibly being TRBD2 (5 bases). The CDR3 covers 12 residues. Deletions cut 1 base from V and 8 bases from J, with 6 bases between. Germline loops: CDR1 SGHRS, CDR2 YFSETQ. The full variable domain, with the rest looked up from reference TRBV5-1 and TRBJ2-2, is KAGVTQTPRYLIKTRGQQVTLSCSPISGHRSVSWYQQTPGQGLQFLFEYFSETQRNKGNFPGRFSGRQFSNSRSEMNVSTLELGDSALYLCASSLPGGELFFGEGSRLTVL.

The chain carries TRBV5-8 and TRBJ2-1; possibly TRBD2 for D (5 bases). Between the trimmed V and J ends, which lost 0 bases and 7 bases, there was a span of 5 bases. The germline V gene encodes CDR1 SGHTS and CDR2 YDEGEE. The CDR3 length is 12 residues. CDR3 amino acids: CASSLGGNEQFF. The CDR3 DNA reads TGTGCCAGCAGCTTGGGCGGGAATGAGCAGTTCTTC.

A few counts support this clone. The chain couples TRBV5-1 to TRBJ2-5; a possible D gene is TRBD1 (6 bases). The V and J ends lost 0 bases and 5 bases respectively, with 8 bases between them. This CDR3 has 13 amino acids. CDR1 and CDR2 from the germline V gene are SGHRS and YFSETQ. CDR3 loop: CASSLGGLETQYF. The CDR3 DNA is TGCGCCAGCAGCTTGGGGGGGCTTGAGACCCAGTACTTC. Using reference TRBV5-1 and TRBJ2-5 for the parts outside the CDR3, the full variable domain is KAGVTQTPRYLIKTRGQQVTLSCSPISGHRSVSWYQQTPGQGLQFLFEYFSETQRNKGNFPGRFSGRQFSNSRSEMNVSTLELGDSALYLCASSLGGLETQYFGPGTRLLVL.

This rearrangement joins TRBV5-5 to TRBJ1-1; unclear D gene. CDR1 is SGHKS and CDR2 is YYEKEE in the germline V gene (reference sequence). This CDR3 region has 13 residues. V was cut by 3 bases and J by 0 bases, with 6 bases left in between. CDR3: CASSWTMNTEAFF. The CDR3, as DNA: TGTGCCAGCAGCTGGACGATGAACACTGAAGCTTTCTTT.

The chain recombines TRBV6-5 with TRBJ1-1; D gene unclear. V lost 0 bases to trimming and J lost 3 bases, with 14 bases between them. This CDR3 spans 16 amino acids. The germline V gene encodes CDR1 MNHEY and CDR2 SVGAGI. This chain's CDR3 is CASSYSGAPQDTEAFF. CDR3 sequence (DNA): TGTGCCAGCAGTTACTCCGGAGCGCCCCAGGACACTGAAGCTTTCTTT.